One T cell receptor (beta chain) is described in this entry. The data stem from a study of beta chain features in type 1 diabetes. What was sequenced were expressed TCRB transcripts, since all of the isolated RNA had been reverse transcribed. Here immunoSEQ multiplex PCR was the method, and the copy in TCRdb shows in-frame clones only, minus some. The table lists under 800,000 clones, 15% to 19% of them singletons. Every donor had blood drawn once into heparin, around 0.12 L on average. Germline V gives CDR1 SEHNR, CDR2 FQNEAQ (reference sequence). V was shortened by 1 base and J by 4 bases, with 19 bases between the two germline ends. The CDR3 has 17 residues.

The specimen was naive CD4+ T cells from blood. This sequence originates from a man aged 18 to 35 in good health. The gene calls are TRBV7-9 and TRBJ1-2; the D is unclear. The CDR3 here is CASSLEAGGTTLYGYTF. CDR3 DNA: TGTGCCAGCAGCTTAGAGGCAGGCGGTACTACACTCTATGGCTACACCTTC. The full variable domain, in which reference TRBV7-9 and TRBJ1-2 provide the parts outside the CDR3, is DTGVSQNPRHKITKRGQNVTFRCDPISEHNRLYWYRQTLGQGPEFLTYFQNEAQLEKSRLLSDRFSAERPKGSFSTLEIQRTEQGDSAMYLCASSLEAGGTTLYGYTFGSGTRLTVV.